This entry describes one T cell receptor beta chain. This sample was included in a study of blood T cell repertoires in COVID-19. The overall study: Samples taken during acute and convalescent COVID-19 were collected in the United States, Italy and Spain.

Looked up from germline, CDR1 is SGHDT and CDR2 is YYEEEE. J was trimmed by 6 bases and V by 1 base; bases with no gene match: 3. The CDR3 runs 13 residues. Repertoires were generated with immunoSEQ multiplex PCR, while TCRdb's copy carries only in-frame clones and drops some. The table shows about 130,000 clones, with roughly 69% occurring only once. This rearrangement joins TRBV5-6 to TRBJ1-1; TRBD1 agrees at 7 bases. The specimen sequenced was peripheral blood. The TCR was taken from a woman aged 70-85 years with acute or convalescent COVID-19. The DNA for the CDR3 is TGTGCCAGCAGCTTGCCACAGGGGTCTGAAGCTTTCTTT. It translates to CASSLPQGSEAFF.